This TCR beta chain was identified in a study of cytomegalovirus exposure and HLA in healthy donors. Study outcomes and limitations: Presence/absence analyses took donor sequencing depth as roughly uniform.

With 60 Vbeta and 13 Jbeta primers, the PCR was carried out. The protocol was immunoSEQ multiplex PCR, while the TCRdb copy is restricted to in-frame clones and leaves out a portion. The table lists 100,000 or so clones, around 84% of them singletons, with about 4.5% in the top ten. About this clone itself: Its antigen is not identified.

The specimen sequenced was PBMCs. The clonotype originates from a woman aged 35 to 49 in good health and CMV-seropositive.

The DNA for the CDR3 is TGCGCCAGCAGCCCATCTCCGGGGACAGGGGCCTACGAGCAGTACTTC. Protein sequence: CASSPSPGTGAYEQYF. The rearrangement joins TRBV4-3 to TRBJ2-7, with 10 nucleotides matching TRBD1. J lost 2 bases, V lost 4 bases, and 8 bases had no gene match. Per germline, CDR1 LGHNA and CDR2 YSLEER. This CDR3 contains 16 residues.